Below are 2 T cell receptor beta chains sequenced from a single sample in a study of memory CD4+ T cells and cytomegalovirus serostatus. The method was immunoSEQ multiplex PCR; TCRdb's version includes in-frame clones alone and lacks a portion of them. The sample includes under 40,000 clones, 79% of them seen just once. Single viable CD3+CD4+CD8-CD45RO+ cells were sorted as the memory CD4+ T cells. Sequenced material: memory CD4+ T cells from blood. These receptors were collected from an adult in good health and CMV-seropositive.

This chain uses TRBV4-1 with TRBJ2-1; 10 nucleotides line up with TRBD2. There are 15 residues in the CDR3. The germline CDR1 and CDR2 sequences are MGHRA and YSYEKL. Trimming at V came to 1 base and at J to 7 bases, leaving 4 bases not matched to a gene. The CDR3 loop reads CASSQATSGFNEQFF. The CDR3 nucleotides are TGCGCCAGCAGCCAAGCGACTAGCGGGTTTAATGAGCAGTTCTTC.

J is TRBJ1-1 and V is TRBV27; no reliable D call. Germline-derived CDR1 and CDR2 are MNHEY and SMNVEV (reference sequence). Trimming pared 2 bases from V and 1 base from J, leaving 14 bases between. This CDR3 region has 16 residues. The CDR3 loop is CASSLRATPTNTEAFF. The DNA of the CDR3 is TGTGCCAGCAGTTTAAGGGCAACTCCGACGAACACTGAAGCTTTCTTT.